Presented here are 28 T cell receptor beta chains from one specimen sequenced in a study of blood T cell repertoires in COVID-19. The method was immunoSEQ multiplex PCR; TCRdb's version includes in-frame clones alone and lacks a portion of them. The sample has 230,000 or so clones, 80% to 90% seen once. Material for sequencing was peripheral blood. The receptors come from a young man with active or convalescent COVID-19.

The rearrangement joins TRBV27 to TRBJ2-1; 9 nucleotides agree with TRBD1. The trim removed 5 bases at V and 7 bases at J, leaving 12 bases unmatched. The CDR3 length is 16 residues. The germline CDR1 and CDR2 sequences are MNHEY and SMNVEV (reference sequence). The CDR3 coding sequence is TGTGCCAGCAGTACCCGGGACAGGGAAAGCGGTAATGAGCAGTTCTTC. This translates into CASSTRDRESGNEQFF.

This chain's CDR3 is CASRLGGDFYYEQYF. The CDR3 DNA follows: TGTGCCAGCAGATTAGGGGGGGACTTCTATTACGAGCAGTACTTC. This chain links TRBV27 with TRBJ2-7, with D perhaps matching TRBD2 (7 bases). CDR1 and CDR2 from the germline V gene are MNHEY and SMNVEV (reference sequence). The ends were cut back, 6 bases at V and 4 bases at J, with 19 bases in the middle. The CDR3 consists of 15 residues.

The chain is built from TRBV18 and TRBJ2-7; 9 bases map to TRBD2. The CDR3 is 16 residues long. Per the germline V gene, CDR1 is KGHSH and CDR2 is LQKENI. The V segment lost 3 bases and the J segment 4 bases; nucleotides outside the gene matches: 10. The CDR3 DNA is TGTGCCAGCTCACCGACCGTCGGGACTAGCTTTTACGAGCAGTACTTC. This gives the protein CASSPTVGTSFYEQYF. Based on the CDR3 plus reference TRBV18 and TRBJ2-7, the full variable domain is NAGVMQNPRHLVRRRGQEARLRCSPMKGHSHVYWYRQLPEEGLKFMVYLQKENIIDESGMPKERFSAEFPKEGPSILRIQQVVRGDSAAYFCASSPTVGTSFYEQYFGPGTRLTVT.

This rearrangement joins TRBV12-3 or TRBV12-4 to TRBJ1-4; TRBD1 might be the D (6 bases). The CDR3 contains 12 residues. Trimming took 7 bases from V and 9 from J, leaving 12 bases between them. As DNA, the CDR3 is TGTGCCAGCACCGGACAGATGCAAAAACTGTTTTTT. Translating it yields CASTGQMQKLFF.

J is TRBJ1-6 and V is TRBV9, with a weak D call TRBD1 (6 bases). With 4 bases removed from V and 4 bases from J, the gap between germline ends came to 15 bases. Germline CDR1 reads SGDLS; CDR2 reads YYNGEE. This CDR3 region has 16 residues. The CDR3 loop is CASSPQGSTYNSPLHF. The CDR3 DNA reads TGTGCCAGCAGCCCCCAGGGGTCCACGTATAATTCACCCCTCCACTTT. The complete variable domain, with remaining parts taken from reference TRBV9 and TRBJ1-6, reads DSGVTQTPKHLITATGQRVTLRCSPRSGDLSVYWYQQSLDQGLQFLIQYYNGEERAKGNILERFSAQQFPDLHSELNLSSLELGDSALYFCASSPQGSTYNSPLHFGNGTRLTVT.

The chain couples TRBV15 to TRBJ1-5; D is unresolved. With 2 bases removed from V and 4 bases from J, the gap between germline ends came to 3 bases. The germline CDR1 and CDR2 sequences are LNHNV and YYDKDF (reference sequence). This CDR3 has 12 amino acids. CDR3 nucleotide sequence: TGTGCCACCAGCAGACTAAATCAGCCCCAGCATTTT. Protein product: CATSRLNQPQHF.

The table lists this clone with a few counts. The chain recombines TRBV11-3 with TRBJ1-1; 8 nucleotides agree with TRBD1. Germline CDR1 and CDR2: SGHNT and YENEEA. With 4 bases clipped from V and 8 bases from J, the junction kept 3 bases outside the gene matches. There are 12 residues in the CDR3. The CDR3, as DNA: TGTGCCAGCAGCTCTAGACAGGGGGAAGCTTTCTTT. It is translated as CASSSRQGEAFF.

The rearrangement uses TRBV5-8 and TRBJ2-1; 8 bases fit TRBD1. The germline V gene has CDR1 SGHTS and CDR2 YDEGEE. V trimming: 4 bases; J trimming: 3 bases; junction bases outside the gene matches: 6. The CDR3 covers 15 residues. This CDR3 is CASSLWTGNYNEQFF. The CDR3 bases are TGTGCCAGCAGCCTATGGACAGGGAACTACAATGAGCAGTTCTTC. Together with reference TRBV5-8 and TRBJ2-1, the CDR3 gives the full variable domain: EAGVTQSPTHLIKTRGQQATLRCSPISGHTSVYWYQQALGLGLQFLLWYDEGEERNRGNFPPRFSGRQFPNYSSELNVNALELEDSALYLCASSLWTGNYNEQFFGPGTRLTVL.

V is TRBV18 and J is TRBJ1-3; 8 bases fit TRBD1. CDR1 is KGHSH, CDR2 LQKENI, per germline. Unmatched junction bases numbered 0, after V lost 3 bases and J lost 2 bases. The CDR3 totals 14 residues. The chain's CDR3 is CASSPTGAGNTIYF. In DNA form, the CDR3 reads TGTGCCAGCTCACCGACAGGGGCTGGAAACACCATATATTTT.

This clone was counted a single time. This chain uses TRBV9 with TRBJ2-3, with D perhaps TRBD2 (6 bases). This CDR3 has 15 amino acids. Looked up from germline, CDR1 is SGDLS and CDR2 is YYNGEE. V lost 6 bases, J lost 0 bases, and 14 bases lay in between. CDR3 loop: CASTRIGTSTDTQYF. CDR3 coding DNA: TGTGCCAGCACCCGAATAGGGACTAGCACAGATACGCAGTATTTT.

J is TRBJ2-7 and V is TRBV5-5, with 9 bases lining up with TRBD1. Germline V gene data show CDR1 as SGHKS and CDR2 as YYEKEE (reference sequence). Trimming removed 2 bases from V and 4 bases from J; junction bases left unmatched: 10. CDR3 length: 16 amino acids. The CDR3 region is CASSFGQGNLRYEQYF. The CDR3 DNA sequence: TGTGCCAGCAGCTTCGGACAGGGGAATCTGAGATACGAGCAGTACTTC. Full variable domain (missing parts from reference TRBV5-5 and TRBJ2-7): DAGVTQSPTHLIKTRGQQVTLRCSPISGHKSVSWYQQVLGQGPQFIFQYYEKEERGRGNFPDRFSARQFPNYSSELNVNALLLGDSALYLCASSFGQGNLRYEQYFGPGTRLTVT.

The CDR3 loop is CAISELAGDNEKLFF. The CDR3 coding sequence is TGTGCCATCAGTGAGTTGGCAGGGGATAATGAAAAACTGTTTTTT. The gene calls are TRBV10-3 and TRBJ1-4; TRBD1 is a possible D gene (6 bases). Deletions cut 1 base from V and 4 bases from J, with 10 bases between. The CDR3 extends over 15 amino acids. Looked up from germline, CDR1 is ENHRY and CDR2 is SYGVKD.

This chain joins TRBV5-1 and TRBJ2-7; unclear D gene. CDR3 length: 13 amino acids. V lost 0 bases to trimming and J lost 2 bases, with 6 bases between them. Germline V gene sequence: CDR1 SGHRS, CDR2 YFSETQ. Here the CDR3 reads CASSLESAYEQYF. As DNA, the CDR3 is TGCGCCAGCAGCTTGGAGTCAGCCTACGAGCAGTACTTC.

The chain links TRBV6-5 to TRBJ1-6; D is unresolved. The CDR3 is 16 amino acids. CDR1 MNHEY and CDR2 SVGAGI come from the germline V gene. Trimming took off 2 bases at V and 10 bases at J, with 18 bases between the two ends. The CDR3: CASSYGIARAYSPLHF. CDR3 coding DNA: TGTGCCAGCAGTTACGGAATAGCCAGAGCCTACTCACCCCTCCACTTT.

The CDR3 spells CASSWDSPGGTDTQYF. The CDR3 DNA is TGTGCCAGCAGTTGGGACAGTCCAGGGGGCACAGATACGCAGTATTTT. The chain couples TRBV6-5 to TRBJ2-3; the match to TRBD1 covers 7 bases. Germline V gene sequence: CDR1 MNHEY, CDR2 SVGAGI. Trimming removed 4 bases from V and 1 base from J; junction bases left unmatched: 8. The CDR3 is 16 residues long.

This clone was detected only a few times. The V gene is TRBV28, the J gene TRBJ2-4; 9 bases fit TRBD1. Germline V gene sequence: CDR1 MDHEN, CDR2 SYDVKM. V lost 4 bases and J lost 7; bases outside the gene matches: 8. The CDR3 is 15 amino acids. CDR3 sequence (DNA): TGTGCCAGCAGTTCCCAAGCCGGGACAGGGAACATTCAGTACTTC. Translating gives CASSSQAGTGNIQYF.

This clone showed up just a few times. The chain is built from TRBV6-8 and TRBJ2-5; TRBD2 matches at 7 bases. J lost 4 bases, V lost 11 bases, and 7 bases had no gene match. Germline assignment: CDR1 MNHGY and CDR2 SAAAGT. The CDR3 contains 12 residues. The CDR3 region is CAQRLARETQYF. The CDR3 bases are TGTGCCCAACGACTAGCTCGAGAGACCCAGTACTTC.

The DNA of the CDR3 is TGTGCCAGCAGCCCTACTGGACTAGCGGGAGGGGATACGCAGTATTTT. Its protein is CASSPTGLAGGDTQYF. The chain joins TRBV7-2 to TRBJ2-3, with 15 bases lining up with TRBD2. Unmatched junction bases numbered 6, after V lost 5 bases and J lost 6 bases. The CDR3 consists of 16 residues. Germline V gene lookup returns CDR1 SGHTA and CDR2 FQGNSA.

This rearrangement joins TRBV9 to TRBJ1-3; D ambiguous. Deletions cut 4 bases from V and 0 bases from J, with 20 bases between. Germline CDR1 reads SGDLS; CDR2 reads YYNGEE. There are 18 residues in the CDR3. The chain's CDR3 is CASSPNPFALSSGNTIYF. CDR3 DNA: TGTGCCAGCAGCCCTAACCCTTTCGCCCTGAGCTCTGGAAACACCATATATTTT. The full variable domain, its missing parts supplied by reference TRBV9 and TRBJ1-3, is DSGVTQTPKHLITATGQRVTLRCSPRSGDLSVYWYQQSLDQGLQFLIQYYNGEERAKGNILERFSAQQFPDLHSELNLSSLELGDSALYFCASSPNPFALSSGNTIYFGEGSWLTVV.

The rearrangement links TRBV7-2 to TRBJ2-5; 11 bases fit TRBD2. The CDR3 is made up of 15 amino acids. Germline V gene lookup returns CDR1 SGHTA and CDR2 FQGNSA. V dropped 3 bases and J dropped 5; count of bases not matched to a gene: 5. Written as DNA, the CDR3 is TGTGCCAGCAGCTTGACTAGCGGGAAGGCGGAGACCCAGTACTTC. Encoded protein: CASSLTSGKAETQYF. Complete variable domain (other parts from reference TRBV7-2 and TRBJ2-5): GAGVSQSPSNKVTEKGKDVELRCDPISGHTALYWYRQSLGQGLEFLIYFQGNSAPDKSGLPSDRFSAERTGGSVSTLTIQRTQQEDSAVYLCASSLTSGKAETQYFGPGTRLLVL.

This clone was recorded only once. The chain recombines TRBV7-2 with TRBJ1-4; D ambiguous. Trimming took off 1 base at V and 9 bases at J, with 12 bases between the two ends. The CDR3 extends over 14 amino acids. Germline loops: CDR1 SGHTA, CDR2 FQGNSA. The CDR3 bases are TGTGCCAGCAGCTTAGGTGGGCTCAGGAAAAAACTGTTTTTT. It codes for CASSLGGLRKKLFF.

This clone was recorded once. CDR3 protein: CASSQDVRTALNYGYTF. CDR3 nucleotide sequence: TGTGCCAGCAGCCAAGACGTCAGGACAGCTCTTAACTATGGCTACACCTTC. This chain links TRBV4-2 with TRBJ1-2; maybe TRBD1 (6 bases). This CDR3 has 17 amino acids. Germline-derived CDR1 and CDR2 are LGHNA and YNFKEQ. The V end was cut by 0 bases, the J end by 1 base, with 15 bases between.

The chain has TRBV25-1 and TRBJ1-2; D gene uncertain. The CDR3 sequence is 12 residues long. CDR1 is MGHDK, CDR2 SYGVNS, per germline. With 4 bases removed from V and 4 bases from J, the gap between germline ends came to 7 bases. The CDR3 coding sequence is TGTGCCAGCAGTGGCAGACTCTATGGCTACACCTTC. Encoded protein: CASSGRLYGYTF.

The V gene is TRBV14, the J gene TRBJ2-1; 12 bases match TRBD2. V gave up 1 base and J gave up 6 bases; unmatched junction bases: 4. The CDR3 covers 16 residues. From germline, CDR1 is SGHDN and CDR2 FVKESK. In DNA, the CDR3 is TGTGCCAGCAGCCAAGCGTCTAGCGGGAGGGCCAATGAGCAGTTCTTC. Translation gives CASSQASSGRANEQFF.

V is TRBV19 and J is TRBJ1-1; D uncertain. V lost 1 base and J 7 bases, leaving 10 bases between the germline ends. The CDR3 has 13 amino acids. CDR1 is LNHDA, CDR2 SQIVND, per germline (reference sequence). Here the CDR3 reads CASSIASAVEAFF. The CDR3 DNA reads as TGTGCCAGTAGTATAGCCTCCGCGGTTGAAGCTTTCTTT.

The chain has TRBV27 and TRBJ1-1; D is ambiguous. The germline V gene encodes CDR1 MNHEY and CDR2 SMNVEV (reference sequence). Trimming took off 2 bases at V and 4 bases at J, with 11 bases between the two ends. The CDR3 is made up of 14 amino acids. CDR3 DNA: TGTGCCAGCAGTTTAAGTCGCCTGAGCACTGAAGCTTTCTTT. Its translation is CASSLSRLSTEAFF.

The V call is TRBV14, the J call TRBJ2-2; the match to TRBD1 covers 7 bases. V dropped 2 bases and J dropped 7; count of bases not matched to a gene: 4. This CDR3 is 14 amino acids long. From germline, CDR1 is SGHDN and CDR2 FVKESK. Here the CDR3 reads CASSQNRGFGELFF. CDR3 coding DNA: TGTGCCAGCAGCCAAAACAGGGGTTTCGGGGAGCTGTTTTTT.

The chain has TRBV13 and TRBJ1-2; the D is unclear. Germline CDR1 reads PRHDT; CDR2 reads FYEKMQ (reference sequence). CDR3 size: 13 residues. V was pared by 2 bases and J by 7 bases, with 11 bases between. CDR3 nucleotide sequence: TGTGCCAGCAGCTTACTAGCTCTGAGTGGCTACACCTTC. Its protein product is CASSLLALSGYTF.